This is a list of T cell receptor beta chains from one sample in a study of Graves' ophthalmopathy and Graves' hyperthyroidism. TCRdb analysed the multiplex PCR reads with MiXCR anew, one entry per CDR3 protein. The profile covers over a million distinct CDR3 sequences, with 35% to 45% appearing a single time and roughly 10% taken by the ten largest. The specimen sequenced was peripheral blood or thyroid tissue (not recorded which). The receptors come from an adult man with Graves' hyperthyroidism. The CDR3 runs from the conserved cysteine through the conserved F or W. D genes are given only for firm matches. Not every row has a clone size; where given, it reads once, few, many or a size class.

clone_size d_call j_call v_call cdr3_aa cdr3_nt
. . TRBJ1-2 TRBV27 CASSWAGGSYGYTF TGTGCCAGCAGCTGGGCCGGGGGGTCCTATGGCTACACCTTC
many . TRBJ1-6 TRBV12-3/TRBV12-4 CASNLAGNSPLHF TGTGCCAGCAATCTGGCGGGGAATTCACCCCTCCACTTT
many TRBD2 TRBJ2-7 TRBV7-8 CASSADGGRVYEQYF TGTGCCAGCAGTGCGGACGGTGGGAGGGTGTACGAGCAGTACTTC
. . TRBJ2-7 TRBV6-1 CASSEVTGSSYEQYF TGTGCCAGCAGTGAAGTTACAGGGAGCTCCTACGAGCAGTACTTC
. . TRBJ1-6 TRBV20-1 CSGGILSSYNSPLHF TGCAGTGGGGGGATTTTGAGCTCCTATAATTCACCCCTCCACTTT
many . TRBJ1-1 TRBV6-2/TRBV6-3 CASSYVATEAFF TGTGCCAGCAGTTACGTGGCCACTGAAGCTTTCTTT
many . TRBJ2-5 TRBV25-1 CASSEASERAQETQYF TGTGCCAGCAGTGAAGCTTCGGAACGGGCGCAAGAGACCCAGTACTTC
few . TRBJ2-2 TRBV25-1 CASSHRPNTGELFF TGTGCCAGTAGTCACAGACCGAACACCGGGGAGCTGTTTTTT
many TRBD1 TRBJ1-2 TRBV12-3/TRBV12-4 CASSFLGQGARGYTF TGTGCCAGCAGTTTCCTGGGACAGGGGGCGCGCGGCTACACCTTC
many TRBD1 TRBJ2-5 TRBV24-1 CATSNPTGMDETQYF TGTGCCACCAGTAACCCGACAGGGATGGATGAGACCCAGTACTTC
. . TRBJ1-2 TRBV10-3 CAISAADDRHYGYTF TGTGCCATCAGTGCGGCAGACGATCGACACTATGGCTACACCTTC
once TRBD1 TRBJ2-7 TRBV20-1 CSAGPRGLYEQYF TGCAGTGCGGGACCTAGGGGGCTCTACGAGCAGTACTTC
. . TRBJ2-6 TRBV29-1 CSVYWTPGANVLTF TGCAGCGTTTATTGGACCCCGGGGGCCAACGTCCTGACTTTC
. TRBD1 TRBJ1-2 TRBV27 CASSSKGQNYGYTF TGTGCCAGCAGTTCTAAGGGACAGAACTATGGCTACACCTTC
many TRBD1 TRBJ1-1 TRBV11-1 CASSLGRRQGSPEAFF TGTGCCAGCAGCTTAGGCCGCCGACAGGGAAGTCCTGAAGCTTTCTTT
many . TRBJ2-7 TRBV15 CATSRAWSSYEQYF TGTGCCACCAGCAGAGCTTGGTCGTCCTACGAGCAGTACTTC
. TRBD2 TRBJ2-5 TRBV5-1 CASSLGLAMQTQYF TGCGCCAGCAGCTTGGGACTAGCGATGCAGACCCAGTACTTC
many . TRBJ1-2 TRBV12-3/TRBV12-4 CASQRTAFGHGYTF TGTGCCAGCCAGAGGACAGCTTTTGGGCATGGCTACACCTTC
. . TRBJ2-7 TRBV30 CAWTRDNGYEQYF TGTGCCTGGACCCGGGACAACGGCTACGAGCAGTACTTC
few . TRBJ1-5 TRBV6-5 CASSYTENQPQHF TGTGCCAGCAGTTACACAGAGAATCAGCCCCAGCATTTT
. . TRBJ1-1 TRBV10-2 CASSYSTGRRLNTKAFF TGCGCCAGCAGTTACTCGACCGGTAGACGGCTGAACACTAAAGCTTTCTTT
. . TRBJ1-2 TRBV6-5 CASSLERVTYGYTF TGTGCCAGCAGTTTGGAGCGGGTAACCTATGGCTACACCTTC
. . TRBJ1-1 TRBV20-1 CSARDSGGGKAEAFF TGCAGTGCTAGAGATTCGGGGGGGGGAAAAGCTGAAGCTTTCTTT
once . TRBJ1-1 TRBV19 CASSIRGSVFEAFF TGTGCCAGTAGTATACGCGGTTCAGTTTTTGAAGCTTTCTTT
few . TRBJ2-7 TRBV7-9 CASSEIGGNRYEQYF TGTGCCAGCAGTGAAATTGGCGGGAACCGCTACGAGCAGTACTTC
. TRBD2 TRBJ2-7 TRBV7-4 CASSQAGRLEQYF TGCGCCAGCAGCCAAGCGGGACGCCTCGAGCAGTACTTC
few . TRBJ1-2 TRBV20-1 CSARDPLPPGGYTF TGCAGTGCTAGAGATCCCCTGCCCCCCGGGGGCTACACCTTC
. . TRBJ2-1 TRBV19 CASKVSGNEQFF TGTGCCAGTAAGGTTTCGGGCAATGAGCAGTTCTTC
. . TRBJ2-2 TRBV7-2 CASSYRGMGWELFF TGTGCCAGCAGCTATCGAGGGATGGGCTGGGAGCTGTTTTTT
many . TRBJ1-5 TRBV7-6 CASSLNTNSNQPQHF TGTGCCAGCAGCTTAAACACGAATAGCAATCAGCCCCAGCATTTT
. . TRBJ1-2 TRBV12-3/TRBV12-4 CASSIRHGAENYGYTF TGTGCCAGCAGTATACGGCATGGGGCCGAAAACTATGGCTACACCTTC
many TRBD1 TRBJ2-5 TRBV2 CATTGDVETQYF TGTGCCACTACAGGGGACGTGGAGACCCAGTACTTC
many . TRBJ2-7 TRBV7-9 CASSLVAETYEQYF TGTGCCAGCAGCTTAGTTGCGGAAACCTACGAGCAGTACTTC
. . TRBJ1-5 TRBV9 CASGAGRQPQHF TGTGCTAGCGGGGCAGGGCGGCAGCCCCAGCATTTT
few . TRBJ2-3 TRBV19 CASSTQSADTQYF TGTGCCAGTAGTACTCAGAGCGCAGATACGCAGTATTTT
many . TRBJ1-1 TRBV19 CASSMNGPEAFF TGTGCCAGTAGTATGAATGGGCCCGAAGCTTTCTTT
. TRBD1 TRBJ2-7 TRBV20-1 CGAVRDRDWGEQYF TGCGGTGCTGTCCGAGACAGGGATTGGGGCGAGCAGTACTTC
. TRBD1 TRBJ1-1 TRBV2 CASSQTGSNEAFF TGTGCCAGCAGCCAGACAGGGAGCAATGAAGCTTTCTTT
. . TRBJ1-1 TRBV6-4 CASSSEGEGSTEAFF TGTGCCAGCAGTTCTGAAGGGGAAGGCAGCACTGAAGCTTTCTTT
. . TRBJ1-2 TRBV25-1 CATNQAPIQGWDGYTF TGTGCCACCAACCAGGCTCCTATACAGGGTTGGGATGGCTACACCTTC
. TRBD1 TRBJ1-2 TRBV10-3 CASSYSGTGLPHGYTF TGTGCCAGCAGTTACTCCGGGACAGGCCTCCCCCATGGCTACACCTTC
few . TRBJ1-6 TRBV6-1 CASVESSYNSPLHF TGTGCCAGCGTAGAAAGCTCCTATAATTCACCCCTCCACTTT
many . TRBJ1-5 TRBV10-3 CAISRARENQPQHF TGTGCCATCAGTAGGGCCAGGGAGAATCAGCCCCAGCATTTT
. . TRBJ2-5 TRBV2 CASSGLGGDRETQYF TGTGCCAGCAGTGGCCTAGGGGGTGATCGAGAGACCCAGTACTTC
many . TRBJ1-1 TRBV5-8 CASSLAGRVSTEAFF TGTGCCAGCAGCTTGGCCGGCCGGGTGAGCACTGAAGCTTTCTTT
. . TRBJ2-7 TRBV10-3 CAIRESEQYF TGTGCCATCAGGGAGAGCGAGCAGTACTTC
many . TRBJ2-7 TRBV7-9 CASSLVRQGLGEQYF TGTGCCAGCAGCTTAGTCCGACAGGGACTGGGCGAGCAGTACTTC
. TRBD2 TRBJ2-2 TRBV12-3/TRBV12-4 CASSTRLAGEIGELFF TGTGCCAGCAGCACTCGACTAGCGGGGGAAATCGGGGAGCTGTTTTTT
. . TRBJ1-2 TRBV2 CASSYDKGYNYGYTF TGTGCCAGCAGCTACGACAAGGGGTACAACTATGGCTACACCTTC
many . TRBJ2-6 TRBV24-1 CATSVSPGRDSGANVLTF TGTGCCACCAGTGTCTCGCCAGGACGGGACTCTGGGGCCAACGTCCTGACTTTC
. . TRBJ2-1 TRBV10-3 CATQENYNEQFF TGTGCCACCCAGGAGAACTACAATGAGCAGTTCTTC
. . TRBJ1-5 TRBV29-1 CSVVSGNTIYFGEGSRQPQHF .
once . TRBJ2-5 TRBV5-1 CASSVDGGQETQYF TGCGCCAGCAGCGTGGACGGGGGCCAAGAGACCCAGTACTTC
. TRBD1 TRBJ2-5 TRBV7-2 CASSSPRDRGRFSETQYF TGTGCCAGCAGCTCCCCGAGGGACAGGGGTCGATTTTCAGAGACCCAGTACTTC
few TRBD1 TRBJ2-7 TRBV28 CASSISLYRQGKSYEQYF TGTGCCAGCAGTATATCTCTCTATCGACAGGGAAAGTCCTACGAGCAGTACTTC
few . TRBJ1-3 TRBV7-6 CASSFRAEGSTGNTIYF TGTGCCAGCAGCTTTAGGGCAGAGGGTTCTACTGGAAACACCATATATTTT
. . TRBJ1-1 TRBV5-6 CASSIEPAVNTEAFF TGTGCCAGCAGCATCGAGCCGGCGGTGAACACTGAAGCTTTCTTT